These T cell receptor beta chains were read from a single sample in a study of T cell changes during pregnancy in multiple sclerosis. Profiled with immunoSEQ multiplex PCR; TCRdb holds only in-frame clones, not every one. The sample yields about 38,000 clones, just under 95% seen once. This material consisted of CD8+ T cells from peripheral blood mononuclear cells, taken in the third trimester of pregnancy. The receptors shown here come from a female donor with multiple sclerosis, enrolled in a pregnancy study. CDR3s include the opening cysteine and the closing phenylalanine or tryptophan. A D gene is named only where the DNA matches it firmly. Rows give clone size only sometimes, using once, few, many, or a class for an expanded clone.

size	V	J	D	CDR3	DNA
few	TRBV5-1	TRBJ2-1	TRBD1	CASSLSGTGVDEQFF	TGCGCCAGCAGCTTGAGCGGGACAGGGGTCGATGAGCAGTTCTTC
.	TRBV27	TRBJ1-1	.	CASSSQFEAFF	TGTGCCAGCAGTTCCCAGTTTGAAGCTTTCTTT
once	TRBV30	TRBJ1-4	TRBD1	CAWRGGTGLMTTNEKLFF	TGTGCCTGGAGGGGGGGGACAGGGTTAATGACAACTAATGAAAAACTGTTTTTT
.	TRBV5-6	TRBJ2-5	.	CASSYGDPDSRYQETQYF	TGTGCCAGCAGCTATGGGGACCCGGACAGCCGGTACCAAGAGACCCAGTACTTC
.	TRBV9	TRBJ2-1	TRBD1	CASSDYPLDRGLSNEQFF	TGTGCCAGCAGCGACTACCCTCTAGACAGGGGGCTTAGTAATGAGCAGTTCTTC
.	TRBV18	TRBJ1-1	.	CASSEGQNTEAFF	TGTGCCAGCTCAGAGGGACAGAACACTGAAGCTTTCTTT
.	TRBV6-1	TRBJ2-7	.	CASSGLGSGDLKQYF	TGTGCCAGCAGTGGTTTGGGCTCAGGGGATCTGAAGCAGTACTTC
.	TRBV5-1	TRBJ2-4	.	CASSLAEAAINIQYF	TGCGCCAGCAGCTTGGCCGAGGCAGCCATAAACATTCAGTACTTC
.	TRBV11-2	TRBJ1-3	.	CAIQVYSPGNTIYF	TGTGCGATCCAGGTTTACAGTCCTGGAAACACCATATATTTT
once	TRBV27	TRBJ1-1	TRBD1	CASSPRTGRWSEAFF	TGTGCCAGCAGTCCACGGACAGGAAGATGGTCTGAAGCTTTCTTT
.	TRBV9	TRBJ1-2	TRBD1	CASSSVVDRVNYGYTF	TGTGCCAGCAGCTCAGTCGTTGACAGGGTTAACTATGGCTACACCTTC
.	TRBV9	TRBJ2-3	.	CASSVNRTRLELIDTQYF	TGTGCCAGCAGCGTGAATCGTACCCGACTCGAGCTGATAGATACGCAGTATTTT